The T cell receptor (beta chain) under discussion was sequenced for a study of T cell repertoires and Cas9 in healthy adults. Study overall: SpCas9-reactive CD4 and CD8 T cells were characterized for potency, cytotoxicity and lineage.

The CDR3 extends over 13 amino acids. V lost 3 bases, J lost 11 bases, and 16 bases lay in between. Germline lookup yields CDR1 ENHRY and CDR2 SYGVKD. Study-wide findings and caveats: SpCas9-reactive effector T cells were reportedly restrained in vitro by SpCas9-reactive regulatory T cells.

This clone came up a few times. Its antigen is not identified. Produced via immunoSEQ multiplex PCR; TCRdb's table is partial and in-frame only. The table includes 20,000 to 25,000 clones, about 89% detected once. The chain employs TRBV10-3 and TRBJ1-1; D perhaps matches TRBD1 (6 bases). Specimen: CD4+ effector T cells (CD127+, CD25-, CD137-, CD154-) from PBMCs; culture status not recorded. This clonotype was obtained from a human donor in good health. CDR3 sequence: CAISDGPGEGAFF. The CDR3 DNA sequence: TGTGCCATCAGTGACGGCCCAGGGGAAGGGGCTTTCTTT.